The rows below give T cell receptor beta chains drawn from one sample of a study of blood T cell repertoires in COVID-19. Profiling relied on immunoSEQ multiplex PCR, and the TCRdb table lists in-frame clones only, not all of them. The sample carries roughly 300,000 clones, around 86% recorded once. Sequencing was performed on PBMCs or T cells enriched from blood (not recorded which). The source of these receptors is a woman in her thirties or forties with acute COVID-19. Each CDR3 is given with its conserved first and last residue. The order of the fields is CDR3 protein, V gene, D gene, J gene. A D gene is named only where the DNA matches it firmly.

CASSATGVVAGELFF,TRBV2,TRBD1,TRBJ2-2
CASSVGASGGGGTDTQYF,TRBV9,TRBD2,TRBJ2-3
CASSSLQTGVGQPQHF,TRBV7-8,TRBD1,TRBJ1-5
CASSPSGGFREAFF,TRBV7-9,TRBD1,TRBJ1-1
CASSLNSGGQETQYF,TRBV7-2,TRBD2,TRBJ2-5
CASRPHARTSSNEKLFF,TRBV19,NA,TRBJ1-4
CASHILTNGYTF,TRBV21-1,NA,TRBJ1-2
CASSDSRQGDYDTEAFF,TRBV6-4,TRBD1,TRBJ1-1
CASSGSDTYNSPLHF,TRBV28,NA,TRBJ1-6
CASRTSGAPNEQFF,TRBV6-5,TRBD2,TRBJ2-1
CASSSLGGDTEAFF,TRBV7-3,NA,TRBJ1-1
CATSVTGGPQHF,TRBV15,NA,TRBJ1-5
CASSLGGGRASGEQFF,TRBV7-3,TRBD2,TRBJ2-1
CASSYGEKETQYF,TRBV6-5,NA,TRBJ2-5
CASSRPLNTEAFF,TRBV19,NA,TRBJ1-1
CASSLTTDRGAGGYTF,TRBV7-2,TRBD1,TRBJ1-2
CASSHGEGSEQFF,TRBV11-1,TRBD2,TRBJ2-1
CASSEAPLDTQYF,TRBV5-1,NA,TRBJ2-3
CASSIAEGAGGYTF,TRBV19,TRBD1,TRBJ1-2
CASSLRTDVNQPQHF,TRBV7-8,NA,TRBJ1-5
CASRTGASPLHF,TRBV6-5,TRBD1,TRBJ1-6
CASSEAPGGELFF,TRBV2,NA,TRBJ2-2
CASRTQPGQPQHF,TRBV27,NA,TRBJ1-5
CASSPSGTDYNEQFF,TRBV6-2/TRBV6-3,TRBD1,TRBJ2-1
CASSIGALVTEAFF,TRBV2,NA,TRBJ1-1
CASSPSLGTGRNEQYF,TRBV18,TRBD1,TRBJ2-7
CASSVGQGSIAPLHF,TRBV9,TRBD1,TRBJ1-6
CASSAGLAGAFFDEQYF,TRBV19,TRBD2,TRBJ2-7
CASSESLPGTGSDGYTF,TRBV25-1,TRBD1,TRBJ1-2
CASSHFTADTQYF,TRBV3-1/TRBV3-2,NA,TRBJ2-3
CASSLSAVSGNTIYF,TRBV27,NA,TRBJ1-3
CASRAGPGNGYTF,TRBV2,NA,TRBJ1-2